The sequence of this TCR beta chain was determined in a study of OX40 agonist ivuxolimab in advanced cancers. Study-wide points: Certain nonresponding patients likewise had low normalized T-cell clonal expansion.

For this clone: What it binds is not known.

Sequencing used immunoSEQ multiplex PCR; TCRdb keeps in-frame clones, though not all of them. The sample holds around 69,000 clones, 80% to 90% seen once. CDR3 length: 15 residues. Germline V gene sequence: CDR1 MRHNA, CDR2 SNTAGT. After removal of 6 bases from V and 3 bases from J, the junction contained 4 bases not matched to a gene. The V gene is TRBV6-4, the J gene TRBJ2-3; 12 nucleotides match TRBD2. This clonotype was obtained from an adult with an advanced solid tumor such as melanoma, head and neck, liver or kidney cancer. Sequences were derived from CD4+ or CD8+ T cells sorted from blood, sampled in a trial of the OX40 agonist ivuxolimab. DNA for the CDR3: TGTGCCAGCAGCGAAGGACTAGCGGGAACAGATACGCAGTATTTT. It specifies CASSEGLAGTDTQYF.